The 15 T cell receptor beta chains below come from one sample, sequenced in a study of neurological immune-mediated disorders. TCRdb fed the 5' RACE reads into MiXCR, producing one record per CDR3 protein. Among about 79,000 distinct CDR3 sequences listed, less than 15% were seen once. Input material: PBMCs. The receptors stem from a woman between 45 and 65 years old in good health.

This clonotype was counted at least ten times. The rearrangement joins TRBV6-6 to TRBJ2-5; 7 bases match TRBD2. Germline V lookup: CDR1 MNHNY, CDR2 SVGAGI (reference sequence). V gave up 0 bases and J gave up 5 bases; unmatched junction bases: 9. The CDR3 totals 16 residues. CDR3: CASSYSSRDYAETQYF. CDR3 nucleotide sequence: TGTGCCAGCAGTTACTCGTCCCGGGACTACGCCGAGACCCAGTACTTC.

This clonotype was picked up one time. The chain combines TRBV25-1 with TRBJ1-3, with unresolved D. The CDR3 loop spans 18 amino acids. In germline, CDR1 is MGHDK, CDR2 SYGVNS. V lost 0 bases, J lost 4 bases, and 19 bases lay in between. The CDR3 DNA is TGTGCCAGCAGTGAATATATAGAACCGACCCGAGCCGGAAACACCATATATTTT. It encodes CASSEYIEPTRAGNTIYF. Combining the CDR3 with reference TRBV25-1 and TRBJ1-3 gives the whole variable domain EADIYQTPRYLVIGTGKKITLECSQTMGHDKMYWYQQDPGMELHLIHYSYGVNSTEKGDLSSESTVSRIRTEHFPLTLESARPSHTSQYLCASSEYIEPTRAGNTIYFGEGSWLTVV.

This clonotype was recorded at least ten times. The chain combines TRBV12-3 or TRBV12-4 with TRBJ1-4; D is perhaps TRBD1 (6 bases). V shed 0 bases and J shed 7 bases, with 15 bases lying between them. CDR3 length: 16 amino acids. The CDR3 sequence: CASSLAFGGKGEKLFF. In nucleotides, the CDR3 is TGTGCCAGCAGTTTAGCCTTCGGGGGCAAGGGTGAAAAACTGTTTTTT.

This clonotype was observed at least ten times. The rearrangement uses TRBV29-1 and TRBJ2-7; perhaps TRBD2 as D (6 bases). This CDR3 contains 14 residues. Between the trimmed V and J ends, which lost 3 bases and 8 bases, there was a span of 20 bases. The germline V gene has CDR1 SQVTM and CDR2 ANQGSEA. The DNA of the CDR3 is TGCAGCGTTGAGGCCGGGACTGCCGTTTCCAAGCAGTACTTC. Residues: CSVEAGTAVSKQYF.

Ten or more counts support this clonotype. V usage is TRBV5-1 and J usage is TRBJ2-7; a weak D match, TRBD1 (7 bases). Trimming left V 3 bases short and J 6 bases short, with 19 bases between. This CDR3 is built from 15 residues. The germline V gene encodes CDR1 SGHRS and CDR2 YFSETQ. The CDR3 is CASSSTGRRGGEQYF. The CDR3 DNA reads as TGCGCCAGCAGCTCGACAGGGCGTAGGGGAGGCGAGCAGTACTTC. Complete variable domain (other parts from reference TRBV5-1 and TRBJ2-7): KAGVTQTPRYLIKTRGQQVTLSCSPISGHRSVSWYQQTPGQGLQFLFEYFSETQRNKGNFPGRFSGRQFSNSRSEMNVSTLELGDSALYLCASSSTGRRGGEQYFGPGTRLTVT.

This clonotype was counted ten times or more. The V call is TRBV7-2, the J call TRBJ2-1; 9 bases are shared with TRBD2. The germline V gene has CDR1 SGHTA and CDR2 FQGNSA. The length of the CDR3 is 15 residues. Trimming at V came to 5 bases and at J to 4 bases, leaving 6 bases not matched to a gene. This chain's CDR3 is CASSISGGIYNEQFF. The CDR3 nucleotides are TGTGCCAGCAGCATAAGCGGGGGGATTTACAATGAGCAGTTCTTC.

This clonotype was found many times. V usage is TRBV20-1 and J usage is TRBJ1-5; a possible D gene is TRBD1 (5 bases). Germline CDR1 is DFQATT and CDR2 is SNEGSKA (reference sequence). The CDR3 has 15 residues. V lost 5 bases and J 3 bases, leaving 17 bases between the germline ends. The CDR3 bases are TGCAGTGCTTTTCCCCCGGGACTTTACAATCAGCCCCAGCATTTT. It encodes CSAFPPGLYNQPQHF.

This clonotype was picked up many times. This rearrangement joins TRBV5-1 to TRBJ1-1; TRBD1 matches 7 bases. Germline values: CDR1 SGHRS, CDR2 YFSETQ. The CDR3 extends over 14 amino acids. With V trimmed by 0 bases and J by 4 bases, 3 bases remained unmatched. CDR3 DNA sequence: TGCGCCAGCAGCTTGGGACAGGGAAGCACTGAAGCTTTCTTT. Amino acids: CASSLGQGSTEAFF.

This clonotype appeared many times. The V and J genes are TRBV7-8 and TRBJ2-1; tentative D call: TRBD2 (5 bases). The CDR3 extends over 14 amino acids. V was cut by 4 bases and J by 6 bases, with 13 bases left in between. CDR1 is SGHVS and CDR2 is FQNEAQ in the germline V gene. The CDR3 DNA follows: TGTGCCAGCAGCTATCGGCGGGCCATCAATGAGCAGTTCTTC. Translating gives CASSYRRAINEQFF.

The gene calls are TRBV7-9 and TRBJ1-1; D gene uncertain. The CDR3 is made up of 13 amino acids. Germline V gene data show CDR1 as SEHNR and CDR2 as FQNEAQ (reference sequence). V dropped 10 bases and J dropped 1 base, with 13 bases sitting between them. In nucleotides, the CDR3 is TGTGCCACCTCCCGGGTCGAGAACACTGAAGCTTTCTTT. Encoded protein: CATSRVENTEAFF.

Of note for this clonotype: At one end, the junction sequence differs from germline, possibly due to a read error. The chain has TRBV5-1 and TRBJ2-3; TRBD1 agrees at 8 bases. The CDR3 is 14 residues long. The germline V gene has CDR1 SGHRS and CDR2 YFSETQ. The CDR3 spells CASSVDRAIDTQYF. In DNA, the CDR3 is TGCGCCAGCAGCGTGGACAGGGCCATAGATACTCAGTATTTT.

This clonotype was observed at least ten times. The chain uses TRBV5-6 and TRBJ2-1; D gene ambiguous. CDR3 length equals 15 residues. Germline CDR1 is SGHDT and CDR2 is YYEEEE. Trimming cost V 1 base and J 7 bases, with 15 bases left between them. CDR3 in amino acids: CASSLWGTPRNEQFF. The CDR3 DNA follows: TGTGCCAGCAGCTTGTGGGGAACGCCTAGAAATGAGCAGTTCTTC.

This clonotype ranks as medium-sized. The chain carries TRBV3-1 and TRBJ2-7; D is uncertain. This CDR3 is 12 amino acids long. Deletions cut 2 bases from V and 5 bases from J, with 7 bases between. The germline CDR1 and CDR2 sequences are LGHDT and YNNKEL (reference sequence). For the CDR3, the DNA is TGTGCCAGCAGCCAAATCTTCGACGAGCAGTACTTC. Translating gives CASSQIFDEQYF.

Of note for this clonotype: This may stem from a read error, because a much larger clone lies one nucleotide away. The CDR3 DNA is TGCAGTGCCTGGCAAGGGGAGGATGGGGGTTCTTGGGCCAACGTCCTGACTTTC. The encoded protein is CSAWQGEDGGSWANVLTF. The genes are TRBV20-1 and TRBJ2-6, with D tentatively TRBD2 (6 bases). The CDR3 covers 18 residues. Between the trimmed V and J ends, which lost 6 bases and 5 bases, there was a span of 26 bases. Germline V gene data show CDR1 as DFQATT and CDR2 as SNEGSKA (reference sequence).

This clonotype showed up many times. CDR3 region: CSAFSGGPHNEQFF. CDR3 in DNA: TGCAGTGCTTTCTCCGGGGGGCCCCACAATGAGCAGTTCTTC. The V call is TRBV20-1, the J call TRBJ2-1, with D possibly matching TRBD2 (7 bases). The germline V gene has CDR1 DFQATT and CDR2 SNEGSKA (reference sequence). This CDR3 has 14 amino acids. V lost 5 bases to trimming and J lost 5 bases, with 16 bases between them.